The 21 T cell receptor beta chains below all came from one sample that was sequenced in a study of OX40 agonist ivuxolimab in advanced cancers. The protocol was immunoSEQ multiplex PCR, while the TCRdb copy is restricted to in-frame clones and leaves out a portion. Here the sample spans 60,000 to 100,000 clones, around 90% being singletons. The material was CD4+ or CD8+ T cells sorted from blood, obtained in a trial of the OX40 agonist ivuxolimab. These receptors originate from an adult with an advanced solid tumor such as melanoma, head and neck, liver or kidney cancer.

This clone was seen only a few times. This chain joins TRBV5-1 and TRBJ2-2; 14 bases fit TRBD2. Per germline, CDR1 SGHRS and CDR2 YFSETQ. The CDR3 sequence is 16 residues long. Trimming cost V 3 bases and J 5 bases; bases outside gene matches: 3. CDR3 bases: TGCGCCAGCAGCTCACGGACTAGCGGGGGGACCGGGGAGCTGTTTTTT. Its translation: CASSSRTSGGTGELFF.

This chain connects TRBV6-1 to TRBJ2-7, with D tentatively TRBD1 or TRBD2 (5 bases each). The V end lost 2 bases, the J end lost 5 bases, and 7 bases lay between the germline ends. The CDR3 spans 12 residues. CDR1 MNHNS and CDR2 SASEGT come from the germline V gene. CDR3 in DNA: TGTGCCAGCAGTGAAAGGGACCACGAGCAGTACTTC. The encoded protein is CASSERDHEQYF.

The chain links TRBV29-1 to TRBJ2-1, with 14 nucleotides matching TRBD2. The germline V gene encodes CDR1 SQVTM and CDR2 ANQGSEA. The ends lost 8 bases at V and 5 bases at J; junction bases unmatched: 8. The length of the CDR3 is 15 residues. The CDR3 loop reads CSFYGTSGGDNEQFF. CDR3 DNA sequence: TGCAGCTTCTACGGGACTAGCGGGGGTGACAATGAGCAGTTCTTC.

The chain combines TRBV7-2 with TRBJ2-7; 10 bases line up with TRBD2. The J segment lost 2 bases and the V segment lost 5 bases, leaving 9 bases of the junction unmatched. Germline values: CDR1 SGHTA, CDR2 FQGNSA. The CDR3 length is 16 residues. CDR3 in amino acids: CASSRYTSGNPYEQYF. Written as DNA, the CDR3 is TGTGCCAGCAGCCGATACACTAGCGGGAACCCCTACGAGCAGTACTTC.

The chain uses TRBV25-1 and TRBJ1-1; D gene ambiguous. V was cut by 6 bases and J by 2 bases, with 4 bases left in between. CDR3 size: 11 residues. CDR1 is MGHDK, CDR2 SYGVNS, per germline. The CDR3 spells CASRENTEAFF. The CDR3, as DNA: TGTGCCAGCAGAGAAAACACTGAAGCTTTCTTT.

This chain links TRBV9 with TRBJ1-2, with TRBD1 matching over 8 bases. Germline assignment: CDR1 SGDLS and CDR2 YYNGEE. Trimming at V came to 4 bases and at J to 3 bases, leaving 5 bases not matched to a gene. This CDR3 spans 14 amino acids. The CDR3 DNA sequence: TGTGCCAGCAGCCAGGGACAGGTCGACTATGGCTACACCTTC. Its protein is CASSQGQVDYGYTF.

This rearrangement joins TRBV7-6 to TRBJ2-1; the D is unclear. This CDR3 contains 15 residues. Germline V gene sequence: CDR1 SGHVS, CDR2 FNYEAQ. Trimming stripped 1 base from V and 6 bases from J, with 13 bases between. CDR3 region: CASSLGSSPPNEQFF. The CDR3 region has the DNA TGTGCCAGCAGCTTAGGTAGCAGTCCCCCCAATGAGCAGTTCTTC.

The sample holds one count of this clone. V usage is TRBV7-3 and J usage is TRBJ1-1; 8 bases map to TRBD1. The germline V gene has CDR1 SGHTA and CDR2 FQGTGA. The CDR3 runs to 15 residues. The junction had 3 bases not matched to a gene; V was cut back by 1 base and J by 2 bases. The CDR3 coding sequence is TGTGCCAGCAGCTTAAGACAGGGGCAAAACACTGAAGCTTTCTTT. Its protein product is CASSLRQGQNTEAFF.

The CDR3 DNA reads TGTGCCAGCAGCTTAGTCGGGACTACAGGGGGGCTTAAAGCTTTCTTT. The encoded protein is CASSLVGTTGGLKAFF. The chain combines TRBV11-2 with TRBJ1-1; 8 positions match TRBD1. This CDR3 region has 16 residues. V trimming: 1 base; J trimming: 9 bases; junction bases outside the gene matches: 13. The germline V gene encodes CDR1 SGHAT and CDR2 FQNNGV.

The table lists this clone with a count of one. The chain carries TRBV6-5 and TRBJ2-7; weak D call: TRBD2 (6 bases). The germline CDR1 and CDR2 sequences are MNHEY and SVGAGI. V lost 5 bases and J lost 0, with 14 bases in between. The CDR3 extends over 15 amino acids. In nucleotides, the CDR3 is TGTGCCAGCAGTACCACCGGGACTCACTCCTACGAGCAGTACTTC. Its translation: CASSTTGTHSYEQYF.

This chain connects TRBV6-6 to TRBJ2-7, with 8 nucleotides matching TRBD1. The CDR3 length is 14 residues. V shed 5 bases and J 2 bases; nucleotides not matched to a gene: 5. CDR1 and CDR2 from the germline V gene are MNHNY and SVGAGI (reference sequence). CDR3: CASSEDRDTYEQYF. In nucleotides, the CDR3 is TGTGCCAGCAGTGAGGACAGGGACACCTACGAGCAGTACTTC.

The chain carries TRBV15 and TRBJ2-5; D is undetermined. Germline V gene sequence: CDR1 LNHNV, CDR2 YYDKDF (reference sequence). V lost 0 bases, J lost 2 bases, and 10 bases lay in between. This CDR3 is 15 amino acids long. The CDR3 protein is CATSREARPQETQYF. The DNA of the CDR3 is TGTGCCACCAGCAGAGAAGCTAGGCCTCAAGAGACCCAGTACTTC. The whole variable domain, remainder taken from reference TRBV15 and TRBJ2-5, is DAMVIQNPRYQVTQFGKPVTLSCSQTLNHNVMYWYQQKSSQAPKLLFHYYDKDFNNEADTPDNFQSRRPNTSFCFLDIRSPGLGDTAMYLCATSREARPQETQYFGPGTRLLVL.

The chain links TRBV7-3 to TRBJ2-3; 13 bases line up with TRBD2. CDR1 and CDR2 (germline): SGHTA, FQGTGA. V was clipped by 7 bases and J by 1 base; unmatched bases: 2. This CDR3 contains 15 residues. CDR3 DNA: TGTGCCAGCAAACTAGCGGGAGGGGGCACAGATACGCAGTATTTT. It yields the protein CASKLAGGGTDTQYF.

V usage is TRBV5-5 and J usage is TRBJ2-5, with D perhaps matching TRBD1 (6 bases). Germline assignment: CDR1 SGHKS and CDR2 YYEKEE (reference sequence). The CDR3 is 14 residues long. Trimming removed 4 bases from V and 5 bases from J, with 15 bases in between. Written as DNA, the CDR3 is TGTGCCAGCAGCAGGGCACAGGGAGCGGAGACCCAGTACTTC. As protein: CASSRAQGAETQYF.

This chain joins TRBV6-5 and TRBJ2-1, with 10 bases identical to TRBD1. There are 15 residues in the CDR3. Unmatched junction bases numbered 7, after V lost 5 bases and J lost 6 bases. Germline V gene sequence: CDR1 MNHEY, CDR2 SVGAGI. The CDR3 DNA sequence: TGTGCCAGCAGTCAGACAGGGGGCGCGATCAATGAGCAGTTCTTC. It translates to CASSQTGGAINEQFF.

This chain joins TRBV2 and TRBJ2-3, with TRBD1 matching 7 bases. Germline V gene data show CDR1 as SNHLY and CDR2 as FYNNEI. The CDR3 has 14 amino acids. V lost 8 bases and J lost 0; bases outside the gene matches: 5. The CDR3 sequence is CASGRDRSTDTQYF. CDR3 nucleotide sequence: TGTGCCAGCGGCCGGGACAGAAGCACAGATACGCAGTATTTT.

This clone turned up a few times. This chain connects TRBV7-9 to TRBJ2-1, with unresolved D. The germline gives CDR1 SEHNR, CDR2 FQNEAQ (reference sequence). V dropped 5 bases and J dropped 1 base, with 9 bases sitting between them. The CDR3 sequence is 14 residues long. For the CDR3, the DNA is TGTGCCAGCAGCCTGAGATTATCCTACAATGAGCAGTTCTTC. Encoded protein: CASSLRLSYNEQFF.

CDR3 region: CASGREGGQTQYF. The CDR3 DNA is TGCGCCAGCGGCCGAGAGGGGGGACAGACCCAGTACTTC. The J gene is TRBJ2-5, the V gene TRBV5-1, with D perhaps matching TRBD1 or TRBD2 (6 bases each). Trimming left V 7 bases short and J 6 bases short, with 16 bases between. Germline lookup yields CDR1 SGHRS and CDR2 YFSETQ. This CDR3 has 13 residues. Complete variable domain (other parts from reference TRBV5-1 and TRBJ2-5): KAGVTQTPRYLIKTRGQQVTLSCSPISGHRSVSWYQQTPGQGLQFLFEYFSETQRNKGNFPGRFSGRQFSNSRSEMNVSTLELGDSALYLCASGREGGQTQYFGPGTRLLVL.

This sequence joins TRBV14 and TRBJ1-2, with 9 nucleotides matching TRBD1. CDR1 is SGHDN, CDR2 FVKESK, per germline. CDR3 length: 14 residues. V gave up 4 bases and J gave up 6 bases; unmatched junction bases: 6. For the CDR3, the DNA is TGTGCCAGCAGCCTTGGGACAGGGACGGATGGCTACACCTTC. Amino acids: CASSLGTGTDGYTF. Variable domain in full (rest from reference TRBV14 and TRBJ1-2): EAGVTQFPSHSVIEKGQTVTLRCDPISGHDNLYWYRRVMGKEIKFLLHFVKESKQDESGMPNNRFLAERTGGTYSTLKVQPAELEDSGVYFCASSLGTGTDGYTFGSGTRLTVV.

V and J are TRBV25-1 and TRBJ1-1; D is uncertain. The CDR3 runs 15 residues. Germline values: CDR1 MGHDK, CDR2 SYGVNS. V lost 3 bases and J lost 6, with 17 bases in between. In DNA, the CDR3 is TGTGCCAGCAGTGAGGGTGGCGCAAAGAGCGCTGAAGCTTTCTTT. Amino acid sequence: CASSEGGAKSAEAFF.

The chain recombines TRBV18 with TRBJ1-2; D is undetermined. Germline V gene sequence: CDR1 KGHSH, CDR2 LQKENI. The CDR3 spans 13 residues. V was pared by 3 bases and J by 8 bases, with 13 bases between. DNA of the CDR3: TGTGCCAGCTCACCCCCGTCTACGGGGGGCTACACCTTC. Its protein product is CASSPPSTGGYTF.